Listed here is a single T cell receptor (beta chain). Original handling: Estimation of nucleated cell counts was performed using reference gene primer amplification. Profiling relied on immunoSEQ multiplex PCR, and the TCRdb table lists in-frame clones only, not all of them. The D gene and trimming were derived from the DNA, and the V and J assignments and clone size from that table. The table shows about 36,000 clones, with about three quarters occurring only once. The sample is drawn from a study of blood T cell repertoires in COVID-19. Across the study: PBMCs, B-cell-depleted T cells, or T cells were the source of the cDNA or gDNA that made up the material.

The CDR3 spans 13 residues. V was trimmed by 1 base and J by 7 bases, leaving 10 bases between them. CDR1 and CDR2 from the germline V gene are SGHTA and FQGNSA. The rearrangement joins TRBV7-2 to TRBJ1-2, with no clear D. The sample was peripheral blood. The receptor's source is a man aged 60 to 75 with active COVID-19. The CDR3 nucleotides are TGTGCCAGCAGCTTAGACGGGATTGCTGGCTACACCTTC. Residues: CASSLDGIAGYTF.